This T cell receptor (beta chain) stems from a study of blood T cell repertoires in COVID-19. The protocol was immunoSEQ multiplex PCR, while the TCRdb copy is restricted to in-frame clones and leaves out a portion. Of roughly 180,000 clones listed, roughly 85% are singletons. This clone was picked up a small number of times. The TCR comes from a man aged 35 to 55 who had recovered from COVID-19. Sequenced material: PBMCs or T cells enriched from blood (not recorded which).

In DNA, the CDR3 is TGCGCCAGCAGCCCAGGGGGGAGCACCTACAATGAGCAGTTCTTC. Protein product: CASSPGGSTYNEQFF. The chain employs TRBV4-1 and TRBJ2-1, with a tentative D call TRBD1 (7 bases). Germline CDR1 MGHRA, CDR2 YSYEKL. The CDR3 totals 15 residues. The V end lost 4 bases, the J end lost 2 bases, and 12 bases lay between the germline ends.